Here is one TCR beta chain with its context. Its antigen is undetermined. The entry originates in a study of CD8+CD57+ T cells in acquired aplastic anemia. For the study at large: DNA recovered from sorted CD4+ and CD8+ cells had a mean of approximately 3 ug.

Trimming took 3 bases from V and 3 from J; bases not matched to a gene: 0. This CDR3 spans 12 amino acids. Germline V gene lookup returns CDR1 SQVTM and CDR2 ANQGSEA. Genomic DNA acted as the template from which TCR beta VDJ combination and CDR3 sequence profiling were carried out. One entry per CDR3 protein, called by TCRdb with MiXCR from the reads. This sample carries roughly 150,000 distinct CDR3 sequences, around 43% of them seen once, and the ten largest clones take 3.2%. Flow cytometry had shown expanded CD8+CD57+ cells in the patients chosen for sequencing. Patients, without exception, had severe acquired aplastic anemia. Patients were untreated when blood was sampled. Study-wide results and caveats: Approximately 28 CD8+ CDR3 sequences were shared between patients and controls.

J is TRBJ2-7 and V is TRBV29-1; TRBD2 aligns across 9 bases. Sample: sorted CD4+, CD8+, or CD8+CD57+ T cells (not recorded which) from PBMCs. This clonotype was obtained from a human donor with aplastic anemia. The CDR3 region is CSVETSGYEQYF. In nucleotides, the CDR3 is TGCAGCGTTGAGACTAGCGGCTACGAGCAGTACTTC.